These 27 T cell receptor beta chains were all obtained from the same sample, sequenced in a study of T-cell reconstitution after alpha-beta-depleted transplantation in children. Unique molecular identifiers were incorporated when the TCRbeta library was constructed. TCRdb fed the PCR reads into MiXCR, producing one record per CDR3 protein. The sample records approximately 47,000 distinct CDR3 sequences, 40% to 60% being singletons. Specimen: peripheral blood, collected before TCRalphabeta/CD19-depleted stem cell transplant. All receptors derive from a boy in the first two years of life with SCID, due to receive a stem cell transplant.

The CDR3 is CASRVTGRGEKLFF. The CDR3 DNA reads as TGTGCCAGCAGAGTTACAGGGAGGGGTGAAAAACTGTTTTTT. This chain links TRBV27 with TRBJ1-4; possibly TRBD1 for D (6 bases). The CDR3 spans 14 residues. Germline loops: CDR1 MNHEY, CDR2 SMNVEV (reference sequence). V lost 6 bases and J lost 7, with 15 bases in between.

In this sample, this clonotype turned up once. The junction and the germline gene differ at one end; a read error may be behind it. This chain connects TRBV20-1 to TRBJ2-2; 14 bases match TRBD2. The CDR3 is made up of 20 amino acids. Germline-derived CDR1 and CDR2 are DFQATT and SNEGSKA (reference sequence). The CDR3 sequence: CRARGTGTSGSIWNTGELFF. The DNA for the CDR3 is TGCAGGGCTAGAGGAACCGGGACTAGCGGGAGTATATGGAACACCGGGGAGCTGTTTTTT.

This clonotype has only one observation. The chain employs TRBV20-1 and TRBJ1-1, with 9 bases identical to TRBD1. V lost 8 bases, J lost 3 bases, and 7 bases stayed unmatched. The V gene's germline CDR1 is DFQATT and CDR2 SNEGSKA (reference sequence). This CDR3 has 13 residues. CDR3 in DNA: TGCAGTTTAAACAGGGGGCTGGACACTGAAGCTTTCTTT. Translated: CSLNRGLDTEAFF.

V gene TRBV29-1 combines with J gene TRBJ2-1; D is undetermined. Germline values: CDR1 SQVTM, CDR2 ANQGSEA. The CDR3 loop spans 10 amino acids. V shed 8 bases and J shed 5 bases, with 7 bases lying between them. CDR3 sequence (DNA): TGCAGCTCTGCAAACAATGAGCAGTTCTTC. Translation: CSSANNEQFF.

This sequence joins TRBV12-3 or TRBV12-4 and TRBJ2-5; D is tentatively TRBD1 or TRBD2 (6 bases each). With 6 bases removed from V and 5 bases from J, the gap between germline ends came to 22 bases. This CDR3 contains 16 residues. The CDR3 DNA reads TGTGCCAGCAGCCCGGAGGAGGGGGGTGGGAGGGAGACCCAGTACTTC. This codes for CASSPEEGGGRETQYF.

The chain combines TRBV6-1 with TRBJ2-3; 12 bases are shared with TRBD2. This CDR3 has 18 amino acids. CDR1 MNHNS and CDR2 SASEGT come from the germline V gene. The J segment lost 2 bases and the V segment lost 7 bases, leaving 13 bases of the junction unmatched. The CDR3 sequence is CASTRTSGEPIPTDTQYF. The CDR3 nucleotides are TGTGCCAGCACCCGGACTAGCGGGGAACCGATTCCCACAGATACGCAGTATTTT.

This chain connects TRBV4-3 to TRBJ1-1; 12 nucleotides agree with TRBD1. In germline, CDR1 is LGHNA, CDR2 YSLEER. The CDR3 is made up of 16 amino acids. V lost 2 bases and J lost 11; bases outside the gene matches: 12. CDR3 sequence reads: CASSQQFRDRGRRAFF. As DNA, the CDR3 is TGCGCCAGCAGCCAACAATTCCGGGACAGGGGGCGGCGGGCTTTCTTT.

The CDR3 sequence: CASSLVAGGLGYEQFF. The CDR3 DNA sequence: TGTGCCAGCAGCTTGGTAGCGGGGGGGCTTGGCTATGAGCAGTTCTTC. J is TRBJ2-1 and V is TRBV7-8; 11 nucleotides line up with TRBD2. V shed 3 bases and J 8 bases; nucleotides not matched to a gene: 9. CDR1 is SGHVS and CDR2 is FQNEAQ in the germline V gene. The CDR3 covers 16 residues.

Remarks on this clonotype: Its ends do not fully match the called genes, so a read error is possible. The J gene is TRBJ2-3, the V gene TRBV6-5, with TRBD2 matching over 7 bases. CDR3 length: 15 amino acids. From germline, CDR1 is MNHEY and CDR2 SVGAGI. The CDR3 DNA is TGTGGCAGCAGTTACGTAGGGGAGGGGACAGATACGCAGTATTTT. It translates to CGSSYVGEGTDTQYF.

J is TRBJ2-3 and V is TRBV20-1; D might be TRBD2 (7 bases). CDR3 length: 14 residues. Per germline, CDR1 DFQATT and CDR2 SNEGSKA (reference sequence). V was shortened by 0 bases and J by 4 bases, with 11 bases between the two germline ends. The CDR3 nucleotides are TGCAGTGCTAGAGAAGGGGGGGTCGCAGATACGCAGTATTTT. It translates to CSAREGGVADTQYF.

The V call is TRBV7-2, the J call TRBJ2-1, with TRBD1 identical over 8 bases. Germline loops: CDR1 SGHTA, CDR2 FQGNSA. The V segment lost 5 bases and the J segment 9 bases; nucleotides outside the gene matches: 9. The CDR3 spans 14 residues. The CDR3 coding sequence is TGTGCCAGCAGCGCCCGACAGGGGTCGGGTGAGCAGTTCTTC. Its protein product is CASSARQGSGEQFF.

This clonotype was seen once. The genes are TRBV28 and TRBJ1-1; the D is unclear. The CDR3 length is 13 residues. Germline assignment: CDR1 MDHEN and CDR2 SYDVKM. The germline V and J ends were trimmed by 2 bases and 8 bases, with 12 bases remaining between them. CDR3 sequence (DNA): TGTGCCAGCAGTTTAATTCCTCTCGCGGAAGCTTTCTTT. Encoded protein: CASSLIPLAEAFF.

This clonotype was seen repeatedly, ten times or more. This sequence joins TRBV7-9 and TRBJ2-7, with 9 bases matching TRBD1. There are 16 residues in the CDR3. V trimming: 3 bases; J trimming: 7 bases; junction bases outside the gene matches: 13. The germline V gene has CDR1 SEHNR and CDR2 FQNEAQ (reference sequence). The chain's CDR3 is CASSFLRPGQGGEQYF. In DNA, the CDR3 is TGTGCCAGCAGCTTCCTGCGCCCGGGACAGGGAGGGGAGCAGTACTTC.

V and J are TRBV20-1 and TRBJ1-5; D not certain. This CDR3 spans 12 amino acids. V lost 6 bases and J 2 bases, leaving 8 bases between the germline ends. Germline loops: CDR1 DFQATT, CDR2 SNEGSKA (reference sequence). The DNA for the CDR3 is TGCAGTGCCGTAACAGGCAATCAGCCCCAGCATTTT. It specifies CSAVTGNQPQHF.

Relative to its sample, this clonotype is medium-sized (0.01 to 0.1%). The junction shows a germline mismatch at one end, possibly a read error. The rearrangement joins TRBV7-9 to TRBJ2-3; D might be TRBD1 or TRBD2, each matching 6 bases. Germline loops: CDR1 SEHNR, CDR2 FQNEAQ (reference sequence). This CDR3 has 15 residues. CDR3 in DNA: TGTGCCAGCAGCTTAGATGTCGGGGGCCTAGATAAGCAGTATTTT. Translated: CASSLDVGGLDKQYF.

This chain joins TRBV20-1 and TRBJ1-1, with D hard to call. V lost 1 base, J lost 8 bases, and 14 bases lay in between. Germline V gives CDR1 DFQATT, CDR2 SNEGSKA (reference sequence). This CDR3 comprises 13 residues. The DNA for the CDR3 is TGCAGTGCTAGAGTTAACAGTTTTTCCGAAGCTTTCTTT. The encoded protein is CSARVNSFSEAFF.

V gene TRBV4-3 combines with J gene TRBJ1-2; D is perhaps TRBD1 (5 bases). V lost 4 bases, J lost 6 bases, and 9 bases lay in between. The V gene's germline CDR1 is LGHNA and CDR2 YSLEER. This CDR3 region has 12 residues. Here the CDR3 reads CASSRAGNGYTF. As DNA, the CDR3 is TGCGCCAGCAGCCGGGCAGGGAATGGCTACACCTTC.

This clonotype was observed a few times. A junction end diverges from the germline sequence, so it may reflect a read error. The chain combines TRBV5-1 with TRBJ1-1; the match to TRBD1 covers 7 bases. The CDR3 is 14 amino acids. Germline CDR1 reads SGHRS; CDR2 reads YFSETQ. The chain's CDR3 is CASSSRQGNSEAFF. The CDR3 nucleotides read TGCGCCAGCAGCTCGAGACAGGGAAACAGTGAAGCTTTCTTT.

This chain uses TRBV18 with TRBJ2-1, with TRBD2 matching over 7 bases. The CDR3 consists of 16 residues. Looked up from germline, CDR1 is KGHSH and CDR2 is LQKENI. J gave up 5 bases and V 5 bases, and 12 bases lay outside the gene matches. The CDR3 DNA is TGTGCCAGCTCATTATTTGGGCTAGCGGCGGACAATGAGCAGTTCTTC. This sequence encodes CASSLFGLAADNEQFF.

This clonotype has only a few counts. The rearrangement joins TRBV7-2 to TRBJ1-6; D unclear. CDR3 length: 15 amino acids. CDR1 SGHTA and CDR2 FQGNSA come from the germline V gene. Trimming took off 0 bases at V and 0 bases at J, with 3 bases between the two ends. The CDR3 coding sequence is TGTGCCAGCAGCTTAGCTCCCTCCTATAATTCACCCCTCCACTTT. Translation gives CASSLAPSYNSPLHF.

CDR3 nucleotides: TGTGCCAGCAGTTTATACGGGACGGTGAACACTGAAGCTTTCTTT. Its protein is CASSLYGTVNTEAFF. The chain joins TRBV27 to TRBJ1-1, with a possible D match to TRBD1 (5 bases). V lost 1 base and J 0 bases, leaving 9 bases between the germline ends. Germline values: CDR1 MNHEY, CDR2 SMNVEV (reference sequence). This CDR3 comprises 15 residues.

This chain links TRBV9 with TRBJ2-3; TRBD1 is a possible D gene (6 bases). The CDR3 is 16 residues long. The germline V gene encodes CDR1 SGDLS and CDR2 YYNGEE. V was cut by 4 bases and J by 1 base, with 16 bases left in between. The CDR3 DNA reads as TGTGCCAGCAGCCTCCGGACAGTTCCAGGCACAGATACGCAGTATTTT. The encoded protein is CASSLRTVPGTDTQYF.

The V gene is TRBV6-1, the J gene TRBJ2-1; D tentatively fits TRBD1 or TRBD2 (7 bases each). The CDR3 is made up of 15 amino acids. V was cut by 5 bases and J by 2 bases, with 13 bases left in between. Germline-derived CDR1 and CDR2 are MNHNS and SASEGT. The CDR3 reads CASSPRGGTYNEQFF. For the CDR3, the DNA is TGTGCCAGCAGTCCCAGGGGGGGTACCTACAATGAGCAGTTCTTC.

The chain has TRBV7-2 and TRBJ1-2; D gene ambiguous. V lost 7 bases, J lost 4 bases, and 19 bases lay in between. Germline lookup yields CDR1 SGHTA and CDR2 FQGNSA. This CDR3 spans 15 amino acids. The CDR3 coding sequence is TGTGCCAGCACCCCGGCACCCGGACGGATCTATGGCTACACCTTC. It translates to CASTPAPGRIYGYTF. The variable domain in full, with the rest retrieved from reference TRBV7-2 and TRBJ1-2, is GAGVSQSPSNKVTEKGKDVELRCDPISGHTALYWYRQSLGQGLEFLIYFQGNSAPDKSGLPSDRFSAERTGGSVSTLTIQRTQQEDSAVYLCASTPAPGRIYGYTFGSGTRLTVV.

The chain employs TRBV6-1 and TRBJ2-1; 7 bases align to TRBD1. V lost 7 bases, J lost 9 bases, and 9 bases stayed unmatched. The germline V gene has CDR1 MNHNS and CDR2 SASEGT. This CDR3 has 13 residues. The CDR3 sequence is CASTSTGAGEQFF. DNA for the CDR3: TGTGCCAGCACCTCCACAGGGGCCGGTGAGCAGTTCTTC.

J is TRBJ2-5 and V is TRBV7-9; D unresolved. CDR3 size: 16 residues. With 2 bases removed from V and 1 base from J, the gap between germline ends came to 14 bases. Germline V CDR1 and CDR2: SEHNR, FQNEAQ (reference sequence). The CDR3 here is CASSLRFLKGQETQYF. CDR3 nucleotides: TGTGCCAGCAGCTTAAGATTTCTGAAGGGCCAAGAGACCCAGTACTTC.

This clonotype has a handful of counts. The chain has TRBV5-1 and TRBJ2-7; the match to TRBD1 covers 9 bases. This CDR3 is built from 16 residues. The germline gives CDR1 SGHRS, CDR2 YFSETQ. The V segment lost 3 bases and the J segment 6 bases; nucleotides outside the gene matches: 13. CDR3 amino acids: CASSSAPGQGESEQYF. The CDR3 coding sequence is TGCGCCAGCAGCTCGGCCCCGGGACAGGGTGAATCCGAGCAGTACTTC. Supplemented by reference TRBV5-1 and TRBJ2-7, the full variable domain reads KAGVTQTPRYLIKTRGQQVTLSCSPISGHRSVSWYQQTPGQGLQFLFEYFSETQRNKGNFPGRFSGRQFSNSRSEMNVSTLELGDSALYLCASSSAPGQGESEQYFGPGTRLTVT.